This T cell receptor (beta chain) appears in the sequencing data of a study of control samples from healthy donors and cancer patients. This table comes from immunoSEQ multiplex PCR, and its TCRdb copy is limited to in-frame clones, with some not included. Among 100,000 to 150,000 clones listed, about 90% were seen once. The CDR3 has 15 residues. The J segment lost 3 bases and the V segment lost 1 base, leaving 3 bases of the junction unmatched. Germline V lookup: CDR1 SNHLY, CDR2 FYNNEI. The chain links TRBV2 to TRBJ2-7; 10 bases align to TRBD2. The sequencing sample was made of blood. The receptor comes from a young man in good health. The CDR3 region is CASSEVASGSYEQYF. CDR3 DNA sequence: TGTGCCAGCAGTGAAGTGGCTAGCGGGAGCTACGAGCAGTACTTC. Filled out from reference TRBV2 and TRBJ2-7, the complete variable domain reads EPEVTQTPSHQVTQMGQEVILRCVPISNHLYFYWYRQILGQKVEFLVSFYNNEISEKSEIFDDQFSVERPDGSNFTLKIRSTKLEDSAMYFCASSEVASGSYEQYFGPGTRLTVT.